This T cell receptor beta chain was observed in a study of cytomegalovirus exposure and HLA in healthy donors. A multiplex PCR was run with 60 Vbeta primers and 13 Jbeta primers. Sequencing used immunoSEQ multiplex PCR; TCRdb keeps in-frame clones, though not all of them. This sample yields 130,000 to 150,000 clones, of which 79% are seen a single time; around 1% belongs to the top ten. CDR1 and CDR2 from the germline V gene are SGHNT and YYREEE (reference sequence). Trimming stripped 0 bases from V and 0 bases from J, with 12 bases between. The CDR3 runs 16 residues. V gene TRBV5-4 combines with J gene TRBJ2-5; perhaps TRBD2 as D (5 bases). The TCR originated in a young man in good health and CMV-seronegative. The sequencing sample was made of PBMCs. CDR3 sequence: CASSLGVGSNQETQYF. The CDR3 DNA follows: TGTGCCAGCAGCTTGGGTGTGGGGAGCAACCAAGAGACCCAGTACTTC.